Listed below are T cell receptor beta chains from one sample, sequenced in a study of a mutant IDH1 vaccine in newly diagnosed glioma. Assay used: immunoSEQ multiplex PCR; TCRdb lists only in-frame clones, some missing. The sample holds 35,000 to 45,000 clones, approximately 90% seen once. These receptors have no known antigen. Sample: PBMCs, taken from a glioma patient whose treatment included an IDH1 peptide vaccine. The receptors derive from a man in his fifties with glioma. Each CDR3 is given with its conserved first and last residue.

TRBJ2-1 | TRBV30 | CAWRFVSSYNEQFF
TRBJ1-6 | TRBV6-5 | CASSYSAPSPLHF
TRBJ1-1 | TRBV18 | CASSPRPGGTEAFF
TRBJ2-5 | TRBV25-1 | CASSETVVAGYQETQYF
TRBJ2-1 | TRBV9 | CASSVVWSSSYNEQFF
TRBJ2-7 | TRBV6-1 | CASNLGQGFFYEQYF
TRBJ1-5 | TRBV29-1 | CSVEVDIYQPQHF
TRBJ2-6 | TRBV5-1 | CASSRVGQGSSGANVLTF
TRBJ1-1 | TRBV5-1 | CASSTGDRGSTEAFF
TRBJ2-1 | TRBV4-1 | CASSRGLTSYNEQFF
TRBJ1-1 | TRBV27 | CASSPQGVGAFF
TRBJ1-2 | TRBV4-2 | CASSQDTSGTDRGYTF
TRBJ2-7 | TRBV19 | CASSRDRGPYEQYF
TRBJ2-7 | TRBV29-1 | CSVDLGASSYEQYF
TRBJ2-2 | TRBV7-9 | CASRRRSNTGELFF
TRBJ2-1 | TRBV30 | CAWSVASGSYNEQFF
TRBJ2-1 | TRBV6-6 | CASSYNLAGGQFF
TRBJ2-7 | TRBV4-3 | CASSPRTGDGYEQYF
TRBJ2-5 | TRBV2 | CASTRDGLAGSFGETQYF
TRBJ2-5 | TRBV29-1 | CSASERAATQYF
TRBJ1-5 | TRBV6-5 | CASSTADKGQPQHF
TRBJ2-1 | TRBV21-1 | CASSKVGGHEQFF
TRBJ2-5 | TRBV7-9 | CASSLLGAGETQYF
TRBJ2-2 | TRBV28 | CASSLFPVRTGELFF
TRBJ2-2 | TRBV30 | CAWRPGHRMYTGELFF
TRBJ2-3 | TRBV15 | CATNPDPGLSTDTQYF
TRBJ2-2 | TRBV27 | CASSEGTVNTGELFF
TRBJ1-5 | TRBV5-4 | CASSLGGTQPQHF
TRBJ1-3 | TRBV11-3 | CASSQTGSGNTIYF
TRBJ1-2 | TRBV6-5 | CASSYDANYGYTF
TRBJ2-1 | TRBV13 | CASSLATPGLAVYNEQFF
TRBJ1-4 | TRBV18 | CASSRTGGSEKLFF
TRBJ2-7 | TRBV19 | CASSIGVGRGTYEQYF
TRBJ2-7 | TRBV4-1 | CASSYKPGYEQYF
TRBJ1-1 | TRBV27 | CASSRPNMNTEAFF
TRBJ1-1 | TRBV4-3 | CASSQAKGTEAFF
TRBJ2-2 | TRBV27 | CASSLAGRELFF
TRBJ2-1 | TRBV20-1 | CSARGPNEQFF
TRBJ1-4 | TRBV5-5 | CASSLDSNEKLFF
TRBJ2-6 | TRBV19 | CASSNAGANVLTF
TRBJ1-6 | TRBV5-1 | CASSPRAAGTNSPLHF
TRBJ2-1 | TRBV5-5 | CASSLRRGAEPYNEQFF
TRBJ1-2 | TRBV9 | CASSLGTAVHYGYTF
TRBJ2-7 | TRBV21-1 | CATRSRDRSYEQYF